The 8 T cell receptor beta chains presented below share a single source sample, sequenced in a study of T cells after yellow fever vaccination. TCRdb re-analysed the 5' RACE reads in MiXCR, keeping a single row per CDR3 protein. The table includes 60,000 to 75,000 distinct CDR3 sequences, around 7% detected once. Sequencing was performed on CD8+ T cells sorted from PBMCs, taken about 41 days after the first yellow fever vaccination. Every receptor here comes from a man aged 18 to 29 who received the YFV17D yellow fever vaccine.

This clonotype was seen a handful of times. V usage is TRBV12-3 or TRBV12-4 and J usage is TRBJ1-5; 7 nucleotides match TRBD1. This CDR3 has 15 amino acids. V shed 2 bases and J 4 bases; nucleotides not matched to a gene: 5. This CDR3 reads CASSLRQGVNQPQHF. DNA for the CDR3: TGTGCCAGCAGTTTACGACAGGGTGTGAATCAGCCCCAGCATTTT.

This clonotype was seen ten or more times. The rearrangement joins TRBV12-3 or TRBV12-4 to TRBJ2-6; possible D gene TRBD1, 5 bases. V gave up 3 bases and J gave up 0 bases, with 24 bases separating them. This CDR3 spans 21 amino acids. CDR3 in DNA: TGTGCCAGCAGTTTGGGGCCTTCGGGCCGATTTGATTCCTCTGGGGCCAACGTCCTGACTTTC. Protein product: CASSLGPSGRFDSSGANVLTF.

This clonotype was counted at least ten times. This rearrangement joins TRBV4-1 to TRBJ2-5, with D perhaps TRBD1 or TRBD2 (5 bases each). V was cut by 5 bases and J by 7 bases, with 17 bases left in between. CDR3 length equals 14 residues. CDR1 MGHRA and CDR2 YSYEKL come from the germline V gene. CDR3 sequence (DNA): TGCGCCAGCAGCGAGGGGCGAGGGTCTGCGACCCAGTACTTC. It codes for CASSEGRGSATQYF.

This clonotype has at least ten counts. This rearrangement joins TRBV29-1 to TRBJ2-7; 8 nucleotides line up with TRBD1. Losses at the gene ends were 6 bases for V and 0 bases for J; bases not matched to a gene: 10. This CDR3 is built from 15 residues. Germline CDR1 and CDR2: SQVTM and ANQGSEA. The DNA of the CDR3 is TGCAGCGTCCTCCACCTGGGACAGGTCTCCTACGAGCAGTACTTC. Its translation is CSVLHLGQVSYEQYF.

The rearrangement uses TRBV27 and TRBJ1-5; D is uncertain. Germline V gives CDR1 MNHEY, CDR2 SMNVEV (reference sequence). This CDR3 is 14 amino acids long. The V gene lost 0 bases and the J gene lost 7 bases, with 10 bases spanning the gap. Here the CDR3 DNA reads TGTGCCAGCAGTTTATCCGGCCTGGGGCAGCCCCAGCATTTT. This encodes CASSLSGLGQPQHF.

This clonotype was recorded at least ten times. The chain combines TRBV12-3 or TRBV12-4 with TRBJ1-1, with unresolved D. This CDR3 region has 16 residues. The V end was cut by 0 bases, the J end by 0 bases, with 11 bases between. CDR3 coding DNA: TGTGCCAGCAGTTTAGCGGCAGGATTTATGAACACTGAAGCTTTCTTT. Its protein is CASSLAAGFMNTEAFF.

The rearrangement joins TRBV4-3 to TRBJ1-1; D is uncertain. Germline V lookup: CDR1 LGHNA, CDR2 YSLEER. There are 14 residues in the CDR3. V lost 4 bases and J 6 bases, leaving 15 bases between the germline ends. This CDR3 is CASSRTHPGSEAFF. The CDR3 DNA follows: TGCGCCAGCAGCCGGACGCATCCGGGGTCTGAAGCTTTCTTT.

The sample holds a few counts of this clonotype. The chain combines TRBV7-8 with TRBJ2-3; 9 bases map to TRBD1. The CDR3 totals 15 residues. Per the germline V gene, CDR1 is SGHVS and CDR2 is FQNEAQ. Losses at the gene ends were 2 bases for V and 3 bases for J; bases not matched to a gene: 3. The CDR3 is CASSLPGQGTDTQYF. The CDR3 nucleotides are TGTGCCAGCAGCTTACCGGGACAGGGTACAGATACGCAGTATTTT.